A single T cell receptor beta chain is shown here with its context. Per the original methods: The assay estimated nucleated cells by amplifying reference gene primers. The assay was immunoSEQ multiplex PCR, and TCRdb's table has in-frame clones only and misses some. The DNA was the basis for D and trimming; V, J and clone size are from that table. The sample lists a few hundred thousand clones; just over 85% were seen once. These data belong to a study of blood T cell repertoires in COVID-19. Study background: Material from acute and convalescent COVID-19 was sourced from the United States, Italy and Spain.

The germline V gene encodes CDR1 SNHLY and CDR2 FYNNEI. This CDR3 region has 16 residues. Deletions cut 2 bases from V and 4 bases from J, with 17 bases between. Those who participated ranged in age from about 18 to 89 years and resided in about two dozen US areas. Clinical histories supplied by participants themselves formed the basis of cohort assignment. Sequencing input: PBMCs or T cells enriched from blood (not recorded which). This rearrangement joins TRBV2 to TRBJ2-5; D possibly corresponds to TRBD1 (5 bases). This TCR came from a man aged 40-49 years who had recovered from COVID-19. CDR3: CASSETGHPTGETQYF. The CDR3 region has the DNA TGTGCCAGCAGTGAAACTGGACACCCGACCGGAGAGACCCAGTACTTC.